These 26 T cell receptor beta chains came from one sample sequenced in a study of cytomegalovirus exposure and HLA in healthy donors. The PCR contained 60 Vbeta and 13 Jbeta primers. Profiling relied on immunoSEQ multiplex PCR, and the TCRdb table lists in-frame clones only, not all of them. In the table there are over 110,000 clones, approximately 78% of which are singletons. The sample consisted of PBMCs. The receptors were gathered from a woman younger than 30 in good health and CMV-seropositive.

This chain joins TRBV7-9 and TRBJ1-5, with a weak D call TRBD1 (5 bases). V shed 1 base and J shed 2 bases, with 15 bases lying between them. This CDR3 has 17 amino acids. Germline V gene data show CDR1 as SEHNR and CDR2 as FQNEAQ (reference sequence). In nucleotides, the CDR3 is TGTGCCAGCAGCTTAGGGTCGGGGGGAGGCGGCAATCAGCCCCAGCATTTT. It translates to CASSLGSGGGGNQPQHF.

This chain uses TRBV5-4 with TRBJ1-1; D is perhaps TRBD1 (6 bases). Trimming took 5 bases from V and 0 from J, leaving 8 bases between them. The V gene's germline CDR1 is SGHNT and CDR2 YYREEE (reference sequence). CDR3 size: 13 residues. The CDR3 spells CASRTGLNTEAFF. The CDR3 nucleotides are TGTGCCAGCAGAACAGGGTTGAACACTGAAGCTTTCTTT.

The rearrangement links TRBV30 to TRBJ2-4; 7 nucleotides match TRBD2. J gave up 9 bases and V 3 bases, and 5 bases lay outside the gene matches. The CDR3 contains 12 residues. The V gene's germline CDR1 is GTSNPN and CDR2 SVGIG (reference sequence). CDR3 in amino acids: CAWSPGGGIQYF. The CDR3 region has the DNA TGTGCCTGGAGCCCGGGGGGAGGCATTCAGTACTTC. Combining the CDR3 with reference TRBV30 and TRBJ2-4 gives the whole variable domain SQTIHQWPATLVQPVGSPLSLECTVEGTSNPNLYWYRQAAGRGLQLLFYSVGIGQISSEVPQNLSASRPQDRQFILSSKKLLLSDSGFYLCAWSPGGGIQYFGAGTRLSVL.

The CDR3 is CASSLTGMTYEQYF. For the CDR3, the DNA is TGTGCCAGCAGCTTGACAGGGATGACCTACGAGCAGTACTTC. J is TRBJ2-7 and V is TRBV5-8, with D maybe TRBD1 (6 bases). CDR3 length equals 14 residues. Looked up from germline, CDR1 is SGHTS and CDR2 is YDEGEE. V lost 1 base and J lost 2, with 10 bases in between.

In the case of this clone: The same CDR3 also results from other DNA sequences found in this sample. This sequence joins TRBV6-5 and TRBJ2-5, with D perhaps matching TRBD2 (5 bases). The CDR3 sequence is 13 residues long. Between the trimmed V and J ends, which lost 6 bases and 2 bases, there was a span of 10 bases. Germline values: CDR1 MNHEY, CDR2 SVGAGI. This CDR3 is CASRASGQETQYF. The CDR3 DNA reads TGTGCCAGCAGGGCCTCGGGGCAAGAGACCCAGTACTTC.

The rearrangement joins TRBV7-8 to TRBJ2-7, with 8 nucleotides matching TRBD2. CDR3 length: 13 amino acids. J gave up 3 bases and V 3 bases, and 1 base lay outside the gene matches. Per germline, CDR1 SGHVS and CDR2 FQNEAQ. The CDR3 spells CASSLGLGYEQYF. The CDR3 region has the DNA TGTGCCAGCAGCTTGGGACTAGGCTACGAGCAGTACTTC.

The V and J genes are TRBV10-3 and TRBJ2-2; TRBD2 is a possible D gene (6 bases). CDR1 ENHRY and CDR2 SYGVKD come from the germline V gene. Trimming took off 5 bases at V and 7 bases at J, with 14 bases between the two ends. CDR3 length: 14 residues. The DNA for the CDR3 is TGTGCCATCAGTCCGGGGAGGTCGGACGGGGAGCTGTTTTTT. It encodes CAISPGRSDGELFF.

V and J are TRBV4-2 and TRBJ2-2; D might be TRBD2 (6 bases). The CDR3 runs 17 residues. From germline, CDR1 is LGHNA and CDR2 YNFKEQ. V gave up 4 bases and J gave up 4 bases, with 19 bases separating them. Written as DNA, the CDR3 is TGTGCCAGCAGCCTTCTAGGGGCGGGGCTTCTCACCGGGGAGCTGTTTTTT. This codes for CASSLLGAGLLTGELFF.

This clone was picked up one time. The CDR3 nucleotides are TGCGCCAGCAGCCATGGGACAGTCAACGAGCAGTACTTC. Translated, it gives CASSHGTVNEQYF. The chain couples TRBV4-1 to TRBJ2-7; 7 bases map to TRBD1. The CDR3 has 13 amino acids. The V and J ends lost 3 bases and 5 bases, in that order; junction bases with no gene match: 4. CDR1 is MGHRA, CDR2 YSYEKL, per germline.

This chain's CDR3 is CASSSLWGQGVLTQYF. The CDR3 coding sequence is TGTGCCAGCAGTTCCCTTTGGGGGCAGGGGGTCCTTACGCAGTATTTT. The chain employs TRBV28 and TRBJ2-3, with TRBD1 matching over 7 bases. Germline CDR1 MDHEN, CDR2 SYDVKM. This CDR3 is built from 16 residues. The J segment lost 8 bases and the V segment lost 4 bases, leaving 15 bases of the junction unmatched.

This clone was detected a few times. The chain combines TRBV2 with TRBJ1-5; the match to TRBD1 covers 7 bases. V gave up 5 bases and J gave up 0 bases; unmatched junction bases: 1. This CDR3 is 14 amino acids long. The germline gives CDR1 SNHLY, CDR2 FYNNEI. As DNA, the CDR3 is TGTGCCAGCAGTCGGGACAGTAGCAATCAGCCCCAGCATTTT. Its translation: CASSRDSSNQPQHF. Together with reference TRBV2 and TRBJ1-5, the CDR3 gives the full variable domain: EPEVTQTPSHQVTQMGQEVILRCVPISNHLYFYWYRQILGQKVEFLVSFYNNEISEKSEIFDDQFSVERPDGSNFTLKIRSTKLEDSAMYFCASSRDSSNQPQHFGDGTRLSIL.

This chain connects TRBV11-3 to TRBJ1-1; D is possibly TRBD1 (5 bases). The germline gives CDR1 SGHNT, CDR2 YENEEA. The CDR3 runs to 13 residues. Trimming removed 3 bases at V and 3 bases at J, with 8 bases between. The CDR3 sequence is CASSLRGYTEAFF. CDR3 in DNA: TGTGCCAGCAGCTTGCGGGGCTACACTGAAGCTTTCTTT.

This clone showed up just a few times. The chain has TRBV11-3 and TRBJ1-1; the match to TRBD1 covers 7 bases. The CDR3 has 14 residues. V was clipped by 5 bases and J by 1 base; unmatched bases: 4. The germline CDR1 and CDR2 sequences are SGHNT and YENEEA. CDR3 DNA sequence: TGTGCCAGCAGCCCCCGACAGGGGAACACTGAAGCTTTCTTT. Amino acids: CASSPRQGNTEAFF.

This sequence joins TRBV6-5 and TRBJ1-4; D gene ambiguous. This CDR3 is 16 amino acids long. The germline CDR1 and CDR2 sequences are MNHEY and SVGAGI. Trimming pared 0 bases from V and 4 bases from J, leaving 12 bases between. CDR3 protein: CASSYSTSTSNEKLFF. The CDR3 DNA reads as TGTGCCAGCAGTTACTCAACGTCGACAAGTAATGAAAAACTGTTTTTT.

A few counts support this clone. The chain joins TRBV30 to TRBJ2-2; 8 bases fit TRBD2. Germline V gene data show CDR1 as GTSNPN and CDR2 as SVGIG (reference sequence). CDR3 length: 15 amino acids. V gave up 4 bases and J gave up 5 bases; unmatched junction bases: 9. The CDR3 region is CAWNGAGGQTGELFF. The DNA for the CDR3 is TGTGCCTGGAATGGCGCGGGGGGCCAAACCGGGGAGCTGTTTTTT.

The rearrangement links TRBV12-5 to TRBJ2-2; no reliable D call. The CDR3 sequence is 17 residues long. The V end lost 2 bases, the J end lost 2 bases, and 15 bases lay between the germline ends. Germline-derived CDR1 and CDR2 are LGHNT and FRNRAP. CDR3 sequence (DNA): TGTGCTAGTGGTTTGACTCCGGGTTGGAAAAACACCGGGGAGCTGTTTTTT. Translated, it gives CASGLTPGWKNTGELFF.

The CDR3 DNA reads as TGTGCCAGCACCCCCGGGACAGGGAGCAATCAGCCCCAGCATTTT. Its translation is CASTPGTGSNQPQHF. The rearrangement uses TRBV27 and TRBJ1-5, with 9 bases fitting TRBD1. The germline V gene has CDR1 MNHEY and CDR2 SMNVEV (reference sequence). The CDR3 sequence is 15 residues long. V gave up 7 bases and J gave up 1 base; unmatched junction bases: 5.

V usage is TRBV13 and J usage is TRBJ2-4; tentatively, D is TRBD2 (6 bases). V gave up 3 bases and J gave up 6 bases, with 12 bases separating them. The CDR3 extends over 14 amino acids. Per the germline V gene, CDR1 is PRHDT and CDR2 is FYEKMQ (reference sequence). CDR3 nucleotide sequence: TGTGCCAGCAGCTTTGGGGGGAGACTAAACATTCAGTACTTC. Translating gives CASSFGGRLNIQYF.

The rearrangement links TRBV5-1 to TRBJ1-1; 7 bases fit TRBD1. V gave up 1 base and J gave up 4 bases; unmatched junction bases: 4. CDR3 length: 14 residues. CDR1 is SGHRS, CDR2 YFSETQ, per germline. The CDR3 coding sequence is TGCGCCAGCAGCTTGCAGACAGGGAGCACTGAAGCTTTCTTT. Its translation: CASSLQTGSTEAFF.

The gene calls are TRBV2 and TRBJ2-7; TRBD1 agrees at 7 bases. CDR1 is SNHLY and CDR2 is FYNNEI in the germline V gene. The CDR3 consists of 15 residues. V lost 2 bases and J lost 9; bases outside the gene matches: 13. The CDR3 DNA follows: TGTGCCAGCAGTGAATTTCGGCAGGGGGTTATAGGGCAGTACTTC. It specifies CASSEFRQGVIGQYF.

V is TRBV5-1 and J is TRBJ2-3; unclear D gene. The germline V gene has CDR1 SGHRS and CDR2 YFSETQ. The V and J ends lost 6 bases and 2 bases respectively, with 4 bases between them. CDR3 size: 11 residues. CDR3 region: CASTSTDTQYF. In DNA form, the CDR3 reads TGCGCCAGCACTTCCACAGATACGCAGTATTTT.

The chain links TRBV10-1 to TRBJ2-7, with TRBD1 matching 9 bases. Germline CDR1 WNHNN, CDR2 SYGVQD (reference sequence). This CDR3 is 17 amino acids long. J lost 1 base, V lost 4 bases, and 11 bases had no gene match. CDR3 protein: CASSGPVQGAVSYEQYF. The CDR3 nucleotides are TGCGCCAGCAGTGGCCCGGTACAGGGGGCGGTATCCTACGAGCAGTACTTC.

The genes are TRBV19 and TRBJ1-6, with D unclear. Trimming removed 7 bases at V and 5 bases at J, with 15 bases between. CDR1 is LNHDA and CDR2 is SQIVND in the germline V gene (reference sequence). The CDR3 is made up of 15 amino acids. The CDR3 loop is CASTRHSQNNSPLHF. CDR3 DNA: TGTGCCAGTACTAGGCATTCGCAAAATAATTCACCCCTCCACTTT.

The genes are TRBV29-1 and TRBJ2-7; unclear D gene. The CDR3 contains 14 residues. Germline V gene lookup returns CDR1 SQVTM and CDR2 ANQGSEA. V was trimmed by 4 bases and J by 6 bases, leaving 19 bases between them. Written as DNA, the CDR3 is TGCAGCGTTGGGATCTCATTCCGCGGCGGCGAGCAGTACTTC. Translating it yields CSVGISFRGGEQYF.

The genes are TRBV4-3 and TRBJ1-1; the D is unclear. The germline V gene has CDR1 LGHNA and CDR2 YSLEER. Trimming pared 1 base from V and 4 bases from J, leaving 19 bases between. CDR3 length: 17 amino acids. As DNA, the CDR3 is TGCGCCAGCAGCCAAGCGGGAGGGTATGGGCGGGCCACTGAAGCTTTCTTT. It codes for CASSQAGGYGRATEAFF.

V gene TRBV29-1 combines with J gene TRBJ1-2, with D possibly being TRBD1 (6 bases). This CDR3 is 13 amino acids long. Germline-derived CDR1 and CDR2 are SQVTM and ANQGSEA. The V end was cut by 0 bases, the J end by 8 bases, with 13 bases between. The CDR3 loop reads CSVEDVRGYGYTF. CDR3 sequence (DNA): TGCAGCGTTGAAGATGTTAGGGGGTACGGCTACACCTTC.